This entry lists 21 T cell receptor beta chains sequenced from one sample in a study of identical twins. TCRdb reprocessed the 5' RACE reads via MiXCR and lists one record per CDR3 protein. This repertoire shows about 890,000 distinct CDR3 sequences, approximately 13% found once; its top ten account for around 1.6%. The same specimen was also included in a second study, on yellow fever vaccine responses in identical twins.

The specimen sequenced was PBMCs. These TCRs come from a young woman in good health.

This chain links TRBV9 with TRBJ1-1, with D tentatively TRBD1 (5 bases). Germline V gives CDR1 SGDLS, CDR2 YYNGEE. V was cut by 4 bases and J by 1 base, with 14 bases left in between. The CDR3 totals 15 residues. The CDR3 loop reads CASSPRGGTNTEAFF. For the CDR3, the DNA is TGTGCCAGCAGCCCCCGGGGGGGGACGAACACTGAAGCTTTCTTT.

The V call is TRBV29-1, the J call TRBJ2-1, with 7 bases aligning to TRBD1. The J segment lost 7 bases and the V segment lost 7 bases, leaving 13 bases of the junction unmatched. This CDR3 region has 14 residues. CDR1 is SQVTM and CDR2 is ANQGSEA in the germline V gene. CDR3 sequence: CSERTGTATNEQFF. The DNA for the CDR3 is TGCAGCGAGAGGACGGGGACAGCTACTAATGAGCAGTTCTTC.

This clonotype was seen more than once but under ten times. CDR3: CASSPGTGVFYEQFF. The CDR3 bases are TGTGCCAGCAGTCCCGGGACGGGCGTATTTTATGAGCAGTTCTTC. The rearrangement links TRBV28 to TRBJ2-1, with D possibly called TRBD1 or TRBD2 (5 bases each). Germline CDR1 is MDHEN and CDR2 is SYDVKM. There are 15 residues in the CDR3. V shed 5 bases and J shed 8 bases, with 19 bases lying between them.

V and J are TRBV13 and TRBJ2-7; D may be TRBD2 (5 bases). CDR1 and CDR2 from the germline V gene are PRHDT and FYEKMQ (reference sequence). V shed 0 bases and J shed 9 bases, with 9 bases lying between them. This CDR3 contains 12 residues. The CDR3 coding sequence is TGTGCCAGCAGCTTAGGAGGGAGCGGGCAGTACGTC. Translating gives CASSLGGSGQYV.

This clonotype appeared a single time. This may stem from a read error, because a much larger clone lies one nucleotide away. The rearrangement uses TRBV7-2 and TRBJ1-1; D is ambiguous. The CDR3 totals 13 residues. Germline V gene lookup returns CDR1 SGHTA and CDR2 FQGNSA. The CDR3 loop reads CASSLGNDAEALF. The CDR3 bases are TGTGCCAGCAGCTTAGGCAACGACGCTGAAGCTCTCTTT.

The rearrangement joins TRBV24-1 to TRBJ2-5, with a possible D match to TRBD1 (5 bases). The CDR3 totals 15 residues. Germline V CDR1 and CDR2: KGHDR, SFDVKD. Trimming stripped 4 bases from V and 3 bases from J, with 14 bases between. In nucleotides, the CDR3 is TGTGCCACCAGTGAACCTGACAGTAAAAAAGAGACCCAGTACTTC. Amino acid sequence: CATSEPDSKKETQYF.

This clonotype came up a few times. The V call is TRBV12-3 or TRBV12-4, the J call TRBJ2-4; weak D call: TRBD2 (5 bases). This CDR3 is 14 amino acids long. The V end lost 4 bases, the J end lost 2 bases, and 9 bases lay between the germline ends. Here the CDR3 DNA reads TGTGCCAGCAGTTCCGAGGGCTCCAAAAACATTCAGTACTTC. Translated, it gives CASSSEGSKNIQYF.

There are a few counts of this clonotype. The chain uses TRBV6-1 and TRBJ2-7, with TRBD2 matching over 7 bases. With V trimmed by 2 bases and J by 2 bases, 6 bases remained unmatched. From germline, CDR1 is MNHNS and CDR2 SASEGT. CDR3 length: 15 amino acids. The CDR3 coding sequence is TGTGCCAGCAGTGAATGGGCTAGCGGTACCTACGAGCAGTACTTC. It yields the protein CASSEWASGTYEQYF.

This clonotype showed up just a few times. The chain recombines TRBV15 with TRBJ2-1; tentative D call: TRBD2 (7 bases). The V end lost 4 bases, the J end lost 4 bases, and 20 bases lay between the germline ends. Germline assignment: CDR1 LNHNV and CDR2 YYDKDF (reference sequence). The length of the CDR3 is 17 residues. The CDR3 region is CATSKLSGGVGYNEQFF. The CDR3 bases are TGTGCCACCAGCAAGTTGTCGGGGGGCGTAGGTTACAATGAGCAGTTCTTC.

Comment on this clonotype: A read error is possible here, since a much larger clone lies one base away. This chain connects TRBV7-8 to TRBJ2-1, with 11 bases lining up with TRBD2. The CDR3 has 18 amino acids. Germline V gene lookup returns CDR1 SGHVS and CDR2 FQNEAQ. The CDR3 sequence is CASSPPLRLAGGYNGQFF. DNA for the CDR3: TGTGCCAGCAGCCCCCCCCTCAGGCTAGCGGGAGGATACAATGGGCAGTTCTTC.

This clonotype showed up just a few times. The rearrangement uses TRBV3-1 and TRBJ2-3, with 8 bases matching TRBD1. The CDR3 is made up of 17 amino acids. With 0 bases clipped from V and 0 bases from J, the junction kept 5 bases outside the gene matches. Per the germline V gene, CDR1 is LGHDT and CDR2 is YNNKEL (reference sequence). The CDR3 nucleotides are TGTGCCAGCAGCCAAGACCACAGGGGGATAAGCACAGATACGCAGTATTTT. It yields the protein CASSQDHRGISTDTQYF.

The chain is built from TRBV5-1 and TRBJ1-3; D gene unclear. Trimming shortened V by 5 bases and J by 0 bases, and 15 bases separated the two germline ends. Germline CDR1 SGHRS, CDR2 YFSETQ. This CDR3 spans 16 amino acids. In DNA form, the CDR3 reads TGCGCCAGCAGGGACGCTTCGGGCTTCTCTGGAAACACCATATATTTT. It translates to CASRDASGFSGNTIYF.

This chain joins TRBV20-1 and TRBJ2-5; 9 bases fit TRBD2. Germline CDR1 DFQATT, CDR2 SNEGSKA (reference sequence). The CDR3 contains 16 residues. The J segment lost 4 bases and the V segment lost 0 bases, leaving 9 bases of the junction unmatched. The CDR3 bases are TGCAGTGCTAGAGATCGGGGTAGCGGGAGTTTAGAGACCCAGTACTTC. The encoded protein is CSARDRGSGSLETQYF.

In this sample, this clonotype turned up a few times. This chain links TRBV29-1 with TRBJ2-3; D gene ambiguous. The CDR3 has 14 amino acids. The V gene lost 2 bases and the J gene lost 0 bases, with 9 bases spanning the gap. Per germline, CDR1 SQVTM and CDR2 ANQGSEA. CDR3 sequence reads: CSVETQSSTDTQYF. DNA of the CDR3: TGCAGCGTTGAAACCCAGTCCAGCACAGATACGCAGTATTTT.

The V gene is TRBV7-9, the J gene TRBJ2-7, with 9 positions matching TRBD1. The CDR3 contains 15 residues. The junction had 8 bases not matched to a gene; V was cut back by 3 bases and J by 5 bases. Germline V lookup: CDR1 SEHNR, CDR2 FQNEAQ (reference sequence). CDR3 loop: CASSFNLDRGNEQYF. The CDR3 DNA reads as TGTGCCAGCAGCTTCAATTTGGACAGGGGCAACGAGCAGTACTTC.

This clonotype was seen at least ten times. The V and J genes are TRBV15 and TRBJ1-2, with D possibly being TRBD1 (5 bases). This CDR3 is built from 12 residues. The V gene lost 7 bases and the J gene lost 7 bases, with 13 bases spanning the gap. Looked up from germline, CDR1 is LNHNV and CDR2 is YYDKDF (reference sequence). The CDR3 protein is CATTKWGFGYTF. CDR3 DNA: TGTGCCACCACTAAGTGGGGGTTTGGCTACACCTTC.

This clonotype was recorded many times. The gene calls are TRBV29-1 and TRBJ2-3, with D perhaps TRBD1 or TRBD2 (5 bases each). The germline V gene encodes CDR1 SQVTM and CDR2 ANQGSEA. The CDR3 is 14 amino acids. Between the trimmed V and J ends, which lost 2 bases and 4 bases, there was a span of 13 bases. The CDR3 loop reads CSVEPEGKADTQYF. In DNA form, the CDR3 reads TGCAGCGTTGAACCCGAGGGGAAAGCAGATACGCAGTATTTT.

The CDR3 here is CASSSTGSGISTDTQYF. CDR3 nucleotide sequence: TGCGCCAGCAGCTCGACAGGTAGCGGGATCAGCACAGATACGCAGTATTTT. The J gene is TRBJ2-3, the V gene TRBV5-1, with 8 bases that match TRBD2. From germline, CDR1 is SGHRS and CDR2 YFSETQ. This CDR3 spans 17 amino acids. The J segment lost 0 bases and the V segment lost 3 bases, leaving 9 bases of the junction unmatched.

The chain employs TRBV28 and TRBJ2-7; D uncertain. This CDR3 has 12 residues. Trimming took 2 bases from V and 4 from J, leaving 6 bases between them. Looked up from germline, CDR1 is MDHEN and CDR2 is SYDVKM. The CDR3, as DNA: TGTGCCAGCAGTTTACTATGGTACGAGCAGTACTTC. Residues: CASSLLWYEQYF.

CDR3 residues: CASSPAVGDEQYF. CDR3 DNA sequence: TGCGCCAGCAGTCCCGCGGTGGGAGACGAGCAGTACTTC. The J gene is TRBJ2-7, the V gene TRBV5-1, with D perhaps TRBD2 (5 bases). The CDR3 totals 13 residues. Between the trimmed V and J ends, which lost 5 bases and 5 bases, there was a span of 14 bases. Per germline, CDR1 SGHRS and CDR2 YFSETQ. Filled out from reference TRBV5-1 and TRBJ2-7, the complete variable domain reads KAGVTQTPRYLIKTRGQQVTLSCSPISGHRSVSWYQQTPGQGLQFLFEYFSETQRNKGNFPGRFSGRQFSNSRSEMNVSTLELGDSALYLCASSPAVGDEQYFGPGTRLTVT.

The chain employs TRBV5-4 and TRBJ2-7; 9 nucleotides agree with TRBD1. Germline assignment: CDR1 SGHNT and CDR2 YYREEE (reference sequence). This CDR3 is built from 13 residues. The junction had 4 bases not matched to a gene; V was cut back by 4 bases and J by 5 bases. The CDR3 DNA is TGTGCCAGCAGCGGGACAGGGTATGACGAGCAGTACTTC. This gives the protein CASSGTGYDEQYF.